This T cell receptor (beta chain) is drawn from a study of vaccination and CD4 T cells after COVID-19. Once obtained from cultured CD4+ T cells, the DNA was sequenced using the Oncomine TCR Beta short-read assay. TCRdb fed the PCR reads into MiXCR, producing one record per CDR3 protein. Counted here are 6,000 to 7,000 distinct CDR3 sequences, roughly 25% occurring once; the ten biggest clones make up 32%. V lost 6 bases and J lost 4; bases outside the gene matches: 9. Germline-derived CDR1 and CDR2 are MNHNS and SASEGT. This CDR3 contains 15 residues. Stated treatment: approximately 11-day PBMC culture with coronavirus spike peptide pools or control peptides (ViraFEST assay). These CD4+ T cells came from an unexposed donor, sampled before the COVID-19 pandemic (2011-2018). This clonotype was seen a handful of times. Its antigen is not known.

V gene TRBV6-1 combines with J gene TRBJ1-5; TRBD1 aligns across 7 bases. This TCR was sampled from a human donor in good health. Sequencing was done on a sample of CD4+ T cells from blood, cultured in vitro. The CDR3 region has the DNA TGTGCCAGCAGGGGGGGTCACAGGGGTAATCAGCCCCAGCATTTT. This encodes CASRGGHRGNQPQHF.